This T cell receptor beta chain came from a study of cytomegalovirus exposure and HLA in healthy donors. Donors counted as nominally healthy when sampled, yet unrecorded immune exposures were likely. The PCR was carried out with 60 Vbeta primers and 13 Jbeta primers. TCRdb's table, derived via immunoSEQ multiplex PCR, lists solely in-frame clones and lacks some. Among approximately 170,000 clones, roughly 80% were seen once, and the ten largest hold 2% to 3%. About this clone: Its antigen is not identified.

The CDR3 consists of 16 residues. V was clipped by 4 bases and J by 4 bases, with 17 bases between them. The V gene's germline CDR1 is SGHRS and CDR2 YFSETQ. Notes on the study in general: In a later analysis, several top co-occurrence clusters appeared linked to parvovirus B19, influenza, CMV and Epstein-Barr virus. Indistinguishable V segments such as TRBV6-2 and TRBV6-3 were excluded. Association of a missense DCLRE1C variant with TCR beta V- and J-gene trimming was reported in a later analysis.

The rearrangement uses TRBV5-1 and TRBJ2-2; possibly TRBD2 for D (5 bases). The receptor was derived from a male donor in good health and CMV-seronegative. Sequencing used PBMCs. CDR3 DNA sequence: TGCGCCAGCAGCCCCGTCGGGAACACGGCCACCGGGGAGCTGTTTTTT. Amino acid sequence: CASSPVGNTATGELFF.